One and the same sample provided the 9 T cell receptor beta chains below, sequenced in a study of beta chain features in type 1 diabetes. These receptors' antigens are unknown. Study conclusions and caveats: Shortening that was moderate but significant affected the TCRB CDR3s of Type 1 diabetes patients in all four CD4+ subsets.

cDNA synthesis used the whole RNA isolate, giving expressed TCRB sequences. Data came from immunoSEQ multiplex PCR; TCRdb stores just in-frame clones and leaves some out. The sample has roughly 70,000 clones; roughly 49% are singletons. Material for sequencing was central memory CD4+ T cells from blood. These receptors were taken from a young man with type 1 diabetes.

V usage is TRBV5-6 and J usage is TRBJ2-1; TRBD2 matches 8 bases. Germline assignment: CDR1 SGHDT and CDR2 YYEEEE. The junction had 12 bases not matched to a gene; V was cut back by 4 bases and J by 9 bases. The CDR3 has 15 amino acids. The CDR3 region is CASSPDRGGFSEQFF. The CDR3 DNA reads as TGTGCCAGCAGCCCCGACCGCGGGGGGTTCTCTGAGCAGTTCTTC.

This clone was seen more than once but under ten times. V usage is TRBV29-1 and J usage is TRBJ1-2; a possible D gene is TRBD1 (6 bases). The germline CDR1 and CDR2 sequences are SQVTM and ANQGSEA. Trimming took 7 bases from V and 5 from J, leaving 14 bases between them. This CDR3 spans 12 amino acids. CDR3: CSAAGQGYGYTF. The DNA for the CDR3 is TGCAGCGCCGCCGGGCAGGGGTATGGCTACACCTTC.

This sequence joins TRBV25-1 and TRBJ1-2, with D perhaps TRBD1 (5 bases). The CDR3 totals 14 residues. Germline V CDR1 and CDR2: MGHDK, SYGVNS. V was trimmed by 6 bases and J by 5 bases, leaving 16 bases between them. The CDR3 loop reads CASSPTGPPYGYTF. The CDR3, as DNA: TGTGCCAGCAGCCCCACAGGACCCCCTTATGGCTACACCTTC.

This chain links TRBV7-2 with TRBJ1-3; possibly TRBD1 for D (6 bases). This CDR3 spans 15 amino acids. Germline CDR1 reads SGHTA; CDR2 reads FQGNSA. The V end was cut by 2 bases, the J end by 0 bases, with 8 bases between. The CDR3 nucleotides read TGTGCCAGCAGCTTACTCAGGGGCTCTGGAAACACCATATATTTT. Translation gives CASSLLRGSGNTIYF.

J is TRBJ2-1 and V is TRBV29-1, with TRBD2 matching 7 bases. J gave up 3 bases and V 2 bases, and 4 bases lay outside the gene matches. The germline gives CDR1 SQVTM, CDR2 ANQGSEA. This CDR3 contains 14 residues. CDR3 in amino acids: CSVEKASGYNEQFF. The CDR3 nucleotides read TGCAGCGTTGAAAAGGCTAGCGGCTACAATGAGCAGTTCTTC.

This chain uses TRBV9 with TRBJ2-2, with a weak D call TRBD2 (6 bases). V was cut by 6 bases and J by 6 bases, with 21 bases left in between. The CDR3 loop spans 16 amino acids. The germline V gene has CDR1 SGDLS and CDR2 YYNGEE. The CDR3, as DNA: TGTGCCAGCAAGTCGGGCGGCGGGGCTTTGGCCGGGGAGCTGTTTTTT. This codes for CASKSGGGALAGELFF.

The genes are TRBV6-1 and TRBJ2-5; a weak D match, TRBD1 (6 bases). Per germline, CDR1 MNHNS and CDR2 SASEGT. This CDR3 spans 13 amino acids. V lost 7 bases, J lost 5 bases, and 14 bases lay in between. The CDR3 DNA is TGTGCCAGCACCCTTAGGGGGTCGGAGACCCAGTACTTC. It encodes CASTLRGSETQYF.

V and J are TRBV18 and TRBJ1-5, with 9 bases fitting TRBD1. Germline V CDR1 and CDR2: KGHSH, LQKENI. V was pared by 3 bases and J by 4 bases, with 4 bases of the junction left unmatched. The CDR3 is 15 residues long. The CDR3 loop reads CASSPGTGYNQPQHF. CDR3 sequence (DNA): TGTGCCAGCTCACCCGGGACAGGGTATAATCAGCCCCAGCATTTT.

This chain uses TRBV7-9 with TRBJ2-7; 7 nucleotides align to TRBD2. This CDR3 is built from 13 residues. Germline assignment: CDR1 SEHNR and CDR2 FQNEAQ (reference sequence). The V gene end was trimmed by 1 base and the J gene end by 6 bases; junction bases not matched to a gene: 3. CDR3 protein: CASSLDWGGEQYF. DNA for the CDR3: TGTGCCAGCAGCTTAGATTGGGGGGGCGAGCAGTACTTC.